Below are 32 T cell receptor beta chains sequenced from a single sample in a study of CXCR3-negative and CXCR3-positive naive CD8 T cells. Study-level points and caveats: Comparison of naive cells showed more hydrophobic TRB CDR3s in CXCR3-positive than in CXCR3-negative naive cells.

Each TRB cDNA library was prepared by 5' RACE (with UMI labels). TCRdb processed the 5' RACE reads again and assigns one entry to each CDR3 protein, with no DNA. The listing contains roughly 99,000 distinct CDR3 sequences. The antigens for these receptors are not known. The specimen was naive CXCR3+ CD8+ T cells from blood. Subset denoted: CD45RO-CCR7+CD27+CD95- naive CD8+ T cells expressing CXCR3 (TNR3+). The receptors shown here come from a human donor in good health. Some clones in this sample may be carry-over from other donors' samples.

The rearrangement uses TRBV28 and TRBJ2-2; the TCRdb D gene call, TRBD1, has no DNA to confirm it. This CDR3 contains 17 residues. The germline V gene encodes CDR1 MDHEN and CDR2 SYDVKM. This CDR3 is CASSPIPGQGRTGELFF.

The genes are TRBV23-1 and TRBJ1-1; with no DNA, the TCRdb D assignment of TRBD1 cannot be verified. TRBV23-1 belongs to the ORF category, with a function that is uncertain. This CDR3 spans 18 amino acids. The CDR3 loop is CASSHEDPPGHRNTEAFF.

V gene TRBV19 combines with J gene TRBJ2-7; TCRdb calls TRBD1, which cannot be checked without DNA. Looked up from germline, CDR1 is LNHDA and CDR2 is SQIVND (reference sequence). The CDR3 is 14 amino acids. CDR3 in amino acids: CASSMGTDQYEQYF. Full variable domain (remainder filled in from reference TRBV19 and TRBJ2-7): DGGITQSPKYLFRKEGQNVTLSCEQNLNHDAMYWYRQDPGQGLRLIYYSQIVNDFQKGDIAEGYSVSREKKESFPLTVTSAQKNPTAFYLCASSMGTDQYEQYFGPGTRLTVT.

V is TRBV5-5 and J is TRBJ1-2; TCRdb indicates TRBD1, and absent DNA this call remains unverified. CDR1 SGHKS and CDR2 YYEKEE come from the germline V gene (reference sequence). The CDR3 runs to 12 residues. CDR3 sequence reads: CASSRTDIPGDF.

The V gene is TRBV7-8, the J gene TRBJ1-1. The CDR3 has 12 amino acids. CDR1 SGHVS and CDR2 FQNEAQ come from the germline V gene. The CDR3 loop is CASSPDGSEAFF.

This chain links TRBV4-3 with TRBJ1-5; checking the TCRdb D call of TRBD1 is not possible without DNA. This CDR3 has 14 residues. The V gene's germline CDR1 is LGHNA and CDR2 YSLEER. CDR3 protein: CASSLDRGVQPQHF.

CDR3 sequence: CASGGTGSSYEQYF. The V call is TRBV12-5, the J call TRBJ2-7; TCRdb's D call of TRBD1 is untestable without DNA. This CDR3 is 14 amino acids long. The germline V gene has CDR1 LGHNT and CDR2 FRNRAP.

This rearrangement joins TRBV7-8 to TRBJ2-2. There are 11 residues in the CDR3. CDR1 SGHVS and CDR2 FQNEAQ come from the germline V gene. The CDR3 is CASSLRRELFF. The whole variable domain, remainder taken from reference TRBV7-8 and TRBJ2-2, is GAGVSQSPRYKVAKRGQDVALRCDPISGHVSLFWYQQALGQGPEFLTYFQNEAQLDKSGLPSDRFFAERPEGSVSTLKIQRTQQEDSAVYLCASSLRRELFFGEGSRLTVL.

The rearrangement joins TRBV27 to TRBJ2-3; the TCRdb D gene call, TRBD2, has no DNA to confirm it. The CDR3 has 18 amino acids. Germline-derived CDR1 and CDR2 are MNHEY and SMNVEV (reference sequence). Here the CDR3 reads CASSPGTSGEGATDTQYF.

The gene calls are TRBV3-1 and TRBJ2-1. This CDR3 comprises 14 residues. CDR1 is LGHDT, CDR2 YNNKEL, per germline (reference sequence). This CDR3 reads CASSQVDSNNEPFF.

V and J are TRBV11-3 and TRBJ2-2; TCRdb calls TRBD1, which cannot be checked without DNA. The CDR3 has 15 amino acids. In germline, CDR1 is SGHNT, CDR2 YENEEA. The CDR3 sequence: CASSSTGGYTGELFF.

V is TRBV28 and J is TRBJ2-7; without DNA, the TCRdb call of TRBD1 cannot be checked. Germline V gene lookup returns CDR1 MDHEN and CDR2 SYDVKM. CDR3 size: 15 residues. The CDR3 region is CASSLLRNSAYEQYF.

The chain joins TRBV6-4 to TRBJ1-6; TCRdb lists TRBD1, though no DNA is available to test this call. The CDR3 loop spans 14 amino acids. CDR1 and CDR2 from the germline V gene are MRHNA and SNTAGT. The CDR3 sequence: CASSETGPNSPLHF.

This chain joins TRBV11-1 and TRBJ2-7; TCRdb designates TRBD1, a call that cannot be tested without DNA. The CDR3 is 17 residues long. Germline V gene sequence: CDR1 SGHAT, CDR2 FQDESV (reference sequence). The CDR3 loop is CASSSTISFRETYEQYF.

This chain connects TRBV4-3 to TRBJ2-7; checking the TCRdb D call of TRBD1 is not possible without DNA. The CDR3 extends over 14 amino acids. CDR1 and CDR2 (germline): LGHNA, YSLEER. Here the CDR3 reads CASSHGTGELEQHF.

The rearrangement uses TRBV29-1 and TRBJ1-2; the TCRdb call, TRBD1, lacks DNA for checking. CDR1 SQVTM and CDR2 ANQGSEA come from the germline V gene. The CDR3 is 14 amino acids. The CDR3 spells CSVVDRGYEDGYTF.

The CDR3 spells CARCQGDPYEQYF. The V call is TRBV23-1, the J call TRBJ2-7; TCRdb names TRBD1, which stays unverified in the absence of DNA. TRBV23-1 qualifies as an ORF whose function is uncertain. The CDR3 covers 13 residues.

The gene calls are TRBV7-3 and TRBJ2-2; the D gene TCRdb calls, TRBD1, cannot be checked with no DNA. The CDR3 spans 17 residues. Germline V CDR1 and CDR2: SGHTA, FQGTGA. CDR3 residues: CASSFRDRGSNTGELFF.

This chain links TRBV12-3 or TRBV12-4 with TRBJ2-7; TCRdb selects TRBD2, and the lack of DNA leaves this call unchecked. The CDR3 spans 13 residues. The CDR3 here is CASSPGLAHEQYF.

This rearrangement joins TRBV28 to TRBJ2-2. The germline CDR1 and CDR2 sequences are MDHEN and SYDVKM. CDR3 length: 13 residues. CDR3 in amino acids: CASSFLVTGELFF.

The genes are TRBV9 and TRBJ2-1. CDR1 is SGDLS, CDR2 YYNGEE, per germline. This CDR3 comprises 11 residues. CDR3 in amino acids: CASSVHEVRFF. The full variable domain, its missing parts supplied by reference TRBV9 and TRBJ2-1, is DSGVTQTPKHLITATGQRVTLRCSPRSGDLSVYWYQQSLDQGLQFLIQYYNGEERAKGNILERFSAQQFPDLHSELNLSSLELGDSALYFCASSVHEVRFFGPGTRLTVL.

CDR3 in amino acids: CASSPLGPRTGEPFF. The chain employs TRBV11-2 and TRBJ2-2; TCRdb's D gene call, TRBD1, goes unchecked for lack of DNA. This CDR3 has 15 amino acids. The V gene's germline CDR1 is SGHAT and CDR2 FQNNGV. Full variable domain (rest looked up from reference TRBV11-2 and TRBJ2-2): EAGVAQSPRYKIIEKRQSVAFWCNPISGHATLYWYQQILGQGPKLLIQFQNNGVVDDSQLPKDRFSAERLKGVDSTLKIQPAKLEDSAVYLCASSPLGPRTGEPFFGEGSRLTVL.

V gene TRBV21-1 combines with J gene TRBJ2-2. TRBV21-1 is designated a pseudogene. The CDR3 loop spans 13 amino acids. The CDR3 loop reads CASSKEATGELFF.

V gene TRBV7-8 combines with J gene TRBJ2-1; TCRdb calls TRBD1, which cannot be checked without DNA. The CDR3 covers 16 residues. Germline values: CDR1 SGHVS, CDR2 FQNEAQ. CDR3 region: CASSLLGGSTYNEQFF.

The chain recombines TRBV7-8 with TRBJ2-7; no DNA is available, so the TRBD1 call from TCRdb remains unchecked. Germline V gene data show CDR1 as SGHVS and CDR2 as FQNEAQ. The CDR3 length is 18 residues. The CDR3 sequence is CASSLAGWGFSVAYEQYF.

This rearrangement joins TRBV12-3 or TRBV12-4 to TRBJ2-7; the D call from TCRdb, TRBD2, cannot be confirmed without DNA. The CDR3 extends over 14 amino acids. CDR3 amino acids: CASTLAGGAYEQYF.

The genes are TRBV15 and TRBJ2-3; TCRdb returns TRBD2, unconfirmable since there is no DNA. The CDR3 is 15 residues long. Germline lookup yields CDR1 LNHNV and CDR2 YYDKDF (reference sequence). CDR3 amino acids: CATSRGAGNTDTQYF. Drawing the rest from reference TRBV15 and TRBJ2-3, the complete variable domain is DAMVIQNPRYQVTQFGKPVTLSCSQTLNHNVMYWYQQKSSQAPKLLFHYYDKDFNNEADTPDNFQSRRPNTSFCFLDIRSPGLGDTAMYLCATSRGAGNTDTQYFGPGTRLTVL.

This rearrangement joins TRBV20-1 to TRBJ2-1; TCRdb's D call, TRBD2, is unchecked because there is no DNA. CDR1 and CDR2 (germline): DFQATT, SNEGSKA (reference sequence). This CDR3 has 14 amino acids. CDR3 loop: CSARTSGGYNEQFF.

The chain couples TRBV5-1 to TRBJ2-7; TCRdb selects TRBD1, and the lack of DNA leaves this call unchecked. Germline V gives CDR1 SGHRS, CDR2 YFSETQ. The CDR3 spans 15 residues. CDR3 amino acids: CASSAPGTGVYEQYF.

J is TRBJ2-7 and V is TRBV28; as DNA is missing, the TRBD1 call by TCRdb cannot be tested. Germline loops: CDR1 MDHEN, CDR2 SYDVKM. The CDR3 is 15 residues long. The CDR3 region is CASSFLGTDSYEQYF. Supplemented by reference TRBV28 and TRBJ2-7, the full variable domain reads DVKVTQSSRYLVKRTGEKVFLECVQDMDHENMFWYRQDPGLGLRLIYFSYDVKMKEKGDIPEGYSVSREKKERFSLILESASTNQTSMYLCASSFLGTDSYEQYFGPGTRLTVT.

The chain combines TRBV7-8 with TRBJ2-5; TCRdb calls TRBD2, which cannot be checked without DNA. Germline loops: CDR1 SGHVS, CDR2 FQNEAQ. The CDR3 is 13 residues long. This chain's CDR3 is CATGGPAVETQYF.

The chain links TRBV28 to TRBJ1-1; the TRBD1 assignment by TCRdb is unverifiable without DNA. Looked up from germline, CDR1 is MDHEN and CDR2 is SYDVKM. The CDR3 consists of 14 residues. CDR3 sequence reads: CASSLTVKNTEAFF.